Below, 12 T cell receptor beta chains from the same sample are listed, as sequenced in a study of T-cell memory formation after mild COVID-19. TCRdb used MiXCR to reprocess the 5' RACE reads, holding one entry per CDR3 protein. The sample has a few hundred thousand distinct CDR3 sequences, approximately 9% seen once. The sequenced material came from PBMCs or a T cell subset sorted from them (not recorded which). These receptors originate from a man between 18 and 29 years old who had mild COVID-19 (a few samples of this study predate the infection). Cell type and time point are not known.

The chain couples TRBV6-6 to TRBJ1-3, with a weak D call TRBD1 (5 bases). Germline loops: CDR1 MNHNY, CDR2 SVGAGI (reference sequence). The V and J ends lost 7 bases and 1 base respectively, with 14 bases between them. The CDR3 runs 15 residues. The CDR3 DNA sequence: TGTGCCAGCAATCCGGGGCCGACTTCTGGAAACACCATATATTTT. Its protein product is CASNPGPTSGNTIYF.

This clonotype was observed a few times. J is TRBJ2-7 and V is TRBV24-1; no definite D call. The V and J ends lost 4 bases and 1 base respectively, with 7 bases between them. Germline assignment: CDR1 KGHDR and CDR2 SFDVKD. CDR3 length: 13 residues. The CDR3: CATSEWRSYEQYV. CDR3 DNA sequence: TGTGCCACCAGTGAATGGAGATCCTACGAGCAGTACGTC.

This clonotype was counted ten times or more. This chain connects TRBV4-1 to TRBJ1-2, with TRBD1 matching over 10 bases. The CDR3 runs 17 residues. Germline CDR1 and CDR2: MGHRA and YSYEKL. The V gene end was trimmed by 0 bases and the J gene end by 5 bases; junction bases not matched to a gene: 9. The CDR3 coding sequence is TGCGCCAGCAGCCAAGAGGGGGATGGGGACAGGGGTTATGGCTACACCTTC. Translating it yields CASSQEGDGDRGYGYTF.

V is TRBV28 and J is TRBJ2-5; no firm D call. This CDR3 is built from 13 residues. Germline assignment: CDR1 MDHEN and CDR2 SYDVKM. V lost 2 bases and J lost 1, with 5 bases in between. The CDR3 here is CASSLKVQETQYF. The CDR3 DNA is TGTGCCAGCAGTTTAAAGGTCCAAGAGACCCAGTACTTC.

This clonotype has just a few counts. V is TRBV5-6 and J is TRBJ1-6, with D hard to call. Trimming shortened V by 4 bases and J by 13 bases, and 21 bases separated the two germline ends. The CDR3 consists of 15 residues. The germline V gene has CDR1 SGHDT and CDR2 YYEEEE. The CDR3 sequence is CASSPVERWKEPLHF. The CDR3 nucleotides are TGTGCCAGCAGCCCAGTAGAACGGTGGAAAGAGCCCCTCCACTTT. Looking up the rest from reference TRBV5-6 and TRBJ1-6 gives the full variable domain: DAGVTQSPTHLIKTRGQQVTLRCSPKSGHDTVSWYQQALGQGPQFIFQYYEEEERQRGNFPDRFSGHQFPNYSSELNVNALLLGDSALYLCASSPVERWKEPLHFGNGTRLTVT.

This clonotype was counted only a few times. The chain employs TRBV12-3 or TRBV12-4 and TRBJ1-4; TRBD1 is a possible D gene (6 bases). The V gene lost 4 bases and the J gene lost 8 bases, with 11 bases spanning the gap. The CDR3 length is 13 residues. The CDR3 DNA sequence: TGTGCCAGCAGTTGGGGGCTTAGGGAAAAACTGTTTTTT. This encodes CASSWGLREKLFF.

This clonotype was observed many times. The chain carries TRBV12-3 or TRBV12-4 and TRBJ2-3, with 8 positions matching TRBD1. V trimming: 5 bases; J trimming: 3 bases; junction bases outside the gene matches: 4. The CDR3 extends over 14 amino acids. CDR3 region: CASSPRGRTDTQYF. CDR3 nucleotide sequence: TGTGCCAGCAGTCCCAGGGGGCGTACAGATACGCAGTATTTT.

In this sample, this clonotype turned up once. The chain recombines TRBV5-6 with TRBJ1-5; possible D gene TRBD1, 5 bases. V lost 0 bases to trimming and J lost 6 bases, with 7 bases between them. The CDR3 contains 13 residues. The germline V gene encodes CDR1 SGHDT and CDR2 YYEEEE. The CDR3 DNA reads TGTGCCAGCAGCTTGGAGGGGCCTCAGCCCCAGCATTTT. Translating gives CASSLEGPQPQHF.

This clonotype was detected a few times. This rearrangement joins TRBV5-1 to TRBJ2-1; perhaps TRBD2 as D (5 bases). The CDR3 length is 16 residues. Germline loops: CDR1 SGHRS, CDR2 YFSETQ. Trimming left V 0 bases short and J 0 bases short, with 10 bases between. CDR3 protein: CASSLGEGSSYNEQFF. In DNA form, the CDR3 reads TGCGCCAGCAGCTTGGGTGAGGGTAGCTCCTACAATGAGCAGTTCTTC.

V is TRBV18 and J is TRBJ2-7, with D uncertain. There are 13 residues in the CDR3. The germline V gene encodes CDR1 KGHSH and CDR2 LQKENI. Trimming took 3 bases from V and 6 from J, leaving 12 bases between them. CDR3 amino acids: CASSPTTGAEQYF. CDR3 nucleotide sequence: TGTGCCAGCTCACCTACCACGGGTGCCGAGCAGTACTTC.

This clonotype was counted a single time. The CDR3 region has the DNA TGCGCCAGCAGCCTGGGGGAGCCGTACCAAGAGACCCAGTACTTC. As protein: CASSLGEPYQETQYF. The chain carries TRBV5-1 and TRBJ2-5, with D possibly being TRBD1 or TRBD2 (5 bases each). CDR1 and CDR2 from the germline V gene are SGHRS and YFSETQ. V lost 4 bases and J 0 bases, leaving 13 bases between the germline ends. This CDR3 is 15 amino acids long.

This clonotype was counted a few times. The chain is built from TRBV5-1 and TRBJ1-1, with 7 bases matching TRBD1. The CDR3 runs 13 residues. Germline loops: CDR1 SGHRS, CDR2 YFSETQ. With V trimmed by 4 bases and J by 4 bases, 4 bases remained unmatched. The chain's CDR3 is CASSPQGFTEAFF. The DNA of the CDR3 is TGCGCCAGCAGCCCACAGGGGTTCACTGAAGCTTTCTTT.